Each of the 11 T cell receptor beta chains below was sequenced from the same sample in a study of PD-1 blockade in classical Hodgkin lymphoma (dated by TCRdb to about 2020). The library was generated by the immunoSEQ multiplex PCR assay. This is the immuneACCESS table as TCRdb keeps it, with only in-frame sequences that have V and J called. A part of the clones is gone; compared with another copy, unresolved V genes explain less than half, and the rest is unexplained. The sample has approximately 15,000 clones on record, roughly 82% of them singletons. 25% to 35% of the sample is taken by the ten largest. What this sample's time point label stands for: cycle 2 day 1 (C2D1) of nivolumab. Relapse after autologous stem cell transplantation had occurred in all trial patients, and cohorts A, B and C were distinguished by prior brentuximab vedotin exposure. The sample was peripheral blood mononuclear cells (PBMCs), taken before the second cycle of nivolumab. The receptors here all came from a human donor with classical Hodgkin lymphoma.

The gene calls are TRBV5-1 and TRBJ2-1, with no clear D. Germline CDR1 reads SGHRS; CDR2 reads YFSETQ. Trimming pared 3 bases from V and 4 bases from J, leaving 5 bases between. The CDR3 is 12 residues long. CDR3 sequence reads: CASSYEYNEQFF. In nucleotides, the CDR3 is TGCGCCAGCAGCTATGAGTACAATGAGCAGTTCTTC.

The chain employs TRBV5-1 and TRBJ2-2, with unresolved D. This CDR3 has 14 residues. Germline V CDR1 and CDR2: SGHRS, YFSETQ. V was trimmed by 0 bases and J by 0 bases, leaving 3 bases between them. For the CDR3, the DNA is TGCGCCAGCAGCTTGGAACCGAACACCGGGGAGCTGTTTTTT. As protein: CASSLEPNTGELFF.

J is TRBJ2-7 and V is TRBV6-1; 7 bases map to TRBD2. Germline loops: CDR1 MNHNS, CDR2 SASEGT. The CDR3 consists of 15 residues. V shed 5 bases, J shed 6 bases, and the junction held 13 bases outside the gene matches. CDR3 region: CASSPGGAGVGEQYF. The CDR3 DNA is TGTGCCAGCAGTCCAGGAGGCGCGGGGGTCGGCGAGCAGTACTTC.

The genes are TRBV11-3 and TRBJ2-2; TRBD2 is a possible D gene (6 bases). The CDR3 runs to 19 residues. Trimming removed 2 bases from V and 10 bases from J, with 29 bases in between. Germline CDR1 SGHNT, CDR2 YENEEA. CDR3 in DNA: TGTGCCAGCAGCTTATCTTACGTTATGGGGGGACTCCCCAGCGAGGAGCTGTTTTTT. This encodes CASSLSYVMGGLPSEELFF.

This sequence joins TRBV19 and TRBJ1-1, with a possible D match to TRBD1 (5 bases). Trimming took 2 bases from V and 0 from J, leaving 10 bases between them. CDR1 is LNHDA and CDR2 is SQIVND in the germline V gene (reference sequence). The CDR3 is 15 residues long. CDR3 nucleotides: TGTGCCAGTAGTATAACAGGTTACATGAACACTGAAGCTTTCTTT. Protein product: CASSITGYMNTEAFF.

The CDR3, as DNA: TGTGCCAGCAGTTGGGACAGGGCCTATGGCTACACCTTC. Translating it yields CASSWDRAYGYTF. This chain connects TRBV27 to TRBJ1-2; 9 bases map to TRBD1. Germline trimming cut 4 bases from V and 4 bases from J; bases unmatched to any gene: 1. The CDR3 has 13 amino acids. CDR1 is MNHEY and CDR2 is SMNVEV in the germline V gene (reference sequence).

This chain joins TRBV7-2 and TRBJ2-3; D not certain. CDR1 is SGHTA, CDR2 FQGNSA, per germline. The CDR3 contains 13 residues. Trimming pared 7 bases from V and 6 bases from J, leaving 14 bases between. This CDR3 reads CASTLSARDTQYF. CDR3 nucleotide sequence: TGTGCCAGCACCCTAAGTGCGCGGGATACGCAGTATTTT.

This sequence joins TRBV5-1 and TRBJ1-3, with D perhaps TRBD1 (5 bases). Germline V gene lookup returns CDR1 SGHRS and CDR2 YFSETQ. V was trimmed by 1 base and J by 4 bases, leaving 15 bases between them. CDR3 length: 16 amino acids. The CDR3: CASSLHPRDRGNTIYF. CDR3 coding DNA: TGCGCCAGCAGCTTGCACCCTCGGGACCGCGGAAACACCATATATTTT.

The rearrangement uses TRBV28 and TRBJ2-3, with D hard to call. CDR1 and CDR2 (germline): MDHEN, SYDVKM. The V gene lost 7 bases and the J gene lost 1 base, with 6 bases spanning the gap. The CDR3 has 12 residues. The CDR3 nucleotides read TGTGCCAGCAATCCTGGCACAGATACGCAGTATTTT. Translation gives CASNPGTDTQYF.

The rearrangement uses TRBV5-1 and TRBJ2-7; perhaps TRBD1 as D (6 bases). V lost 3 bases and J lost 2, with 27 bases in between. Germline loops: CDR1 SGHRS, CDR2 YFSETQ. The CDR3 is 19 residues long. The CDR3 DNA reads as TGCGCCAGCAGCTCGCCTACCGACAGGTGGGGTAGAAGGACCTACGAGCAGTACTTC. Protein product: CASSSPTDRWGRRTYEQYF. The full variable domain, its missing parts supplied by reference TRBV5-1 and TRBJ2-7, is KAGVTQTPRYLIKTRGQQVTLSCSPISGHRSVSWYQQTPGQGLQFLFEYFSETQRNKGNFPGRFSGRQFSNSRSEMNVSTLELGDSALYLCASSSPTDRWGRRTYEQYFGPGTRLTVT.

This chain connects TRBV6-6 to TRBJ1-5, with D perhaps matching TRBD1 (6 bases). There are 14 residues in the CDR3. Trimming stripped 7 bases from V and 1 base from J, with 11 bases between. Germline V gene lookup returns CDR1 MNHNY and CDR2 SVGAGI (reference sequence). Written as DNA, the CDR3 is TGTGCCAGCACCCTACAGGGAAGCAATCAGCCCCAGCATTTT. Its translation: CASTLQGSNQPQHF.